The 3 T cell receptor beta chains given below trace back to one sample, sequenced in a study of shared clonotypes between healthy human individuals. Libraries were prepared by immunoSEQ multiplex PCR; TCRdb keeps only in-frame clonotypes and omits some of them. The profile shows more than 2 million clones, 90% to 96% of them singletons. The sequenced material came from naive CD4+ T cells sorted from blood. Subset noted: CD45RA+ positively selected. The receptors were gathered from a man aged 18 to 30 in good health.

The gene calls are TRBV5-6 and TRBJ2-3; TRBD2 matches 8 bases. The CDR3 sequence is 15 residues long. CDR1 is SGHDT, CDR2 YYEEEE, per germline. Trimming at V came to 4 bases and at J to 0 bases, leaving 4 bases not matched to a gene. CDR3 protein: CASSETSGSTDTQYF. CDR3 bases: TGTGCCAGCAGCGAAACTAGCGGAAGCACAGATACGCAGTATTTT.

This chain uses TRBV18 with TRBJ2-7; no clear D gene. Germline V gene data show CDR1 as KGHSH and CDR2 as LQKENI. The V end was cut by 2 bases, the J end by 2 bases, with 13 bases between. The CDR3 runs to 15 residues. CDR3 in DNA: TGTGCCAGCTCACCAGGGCACTCGGGCACCTACGAGCAGTACTTC. Its protein product is CASSPGHSGTYEQYF.

V and J are TRBV5-4 and TRBJ1-2, with 7 bases identical to TRBD1. The CDR3 length is 14 residues. V lost 9 bases to trimming and J lost 5 bases; unmatched junction nucleotides: 13. Germline loops: CDR1 SGHNT, CDR2 YYREEE (reference sequence). The chain's CDR3 is CATKPSAGGYGYTF. CDR3 sequence (DNA): TGTGCCACCAAACCCTCGGCAGGGGGATATGGCTACACCTTC.